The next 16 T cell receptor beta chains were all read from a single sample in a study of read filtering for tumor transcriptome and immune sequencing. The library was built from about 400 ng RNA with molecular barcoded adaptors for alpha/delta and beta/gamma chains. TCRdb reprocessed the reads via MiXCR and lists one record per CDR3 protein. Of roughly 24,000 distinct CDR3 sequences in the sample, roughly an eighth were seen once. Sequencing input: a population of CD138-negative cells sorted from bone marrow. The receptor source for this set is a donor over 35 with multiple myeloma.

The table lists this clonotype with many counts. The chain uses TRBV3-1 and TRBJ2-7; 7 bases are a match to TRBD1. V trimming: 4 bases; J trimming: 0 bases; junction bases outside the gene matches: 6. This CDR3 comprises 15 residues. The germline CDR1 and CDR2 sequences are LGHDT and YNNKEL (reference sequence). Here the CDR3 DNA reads TGTGCCAGCAGCCCCGGGGACAGCAGCTCCTACGAGCAGTACTTC. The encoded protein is CASSPGDSSSYEQYF.

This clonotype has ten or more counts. CDR3 nucleotide sequence: TGCAGCGTTGCCCTAGCGGTCCATCCTGACGAGCAGTACTTC. It encodes CSVALAVHPDEQYF. The gene calls are TRBV29-1 and TRBJ2-7; 7 bases are a match to TRBD2. J lost 5 bases, V lost 4 bases, and 11 bases had no gene match. The CDR3 runs to 14 residues. Germline values: CDR1 SQVTM, CDR2 ANQGSEA.

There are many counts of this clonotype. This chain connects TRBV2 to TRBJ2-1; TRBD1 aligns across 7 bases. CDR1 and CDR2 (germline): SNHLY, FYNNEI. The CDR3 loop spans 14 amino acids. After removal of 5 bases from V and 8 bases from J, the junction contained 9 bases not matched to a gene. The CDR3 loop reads CASSFTRQGDEQFF. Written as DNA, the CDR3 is TGTGCCAGCAGTTTTACACGACAGGGCGATGAGCAGTTCTTC.

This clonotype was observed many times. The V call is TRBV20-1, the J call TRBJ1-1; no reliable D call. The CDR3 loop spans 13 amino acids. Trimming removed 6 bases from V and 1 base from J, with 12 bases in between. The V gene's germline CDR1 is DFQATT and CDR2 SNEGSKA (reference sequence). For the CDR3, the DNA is TGCAGTGCGCCGTGGGCTGGGAACACTGAAGCTTTCTTT. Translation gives CSAPWAGNTEAFF.

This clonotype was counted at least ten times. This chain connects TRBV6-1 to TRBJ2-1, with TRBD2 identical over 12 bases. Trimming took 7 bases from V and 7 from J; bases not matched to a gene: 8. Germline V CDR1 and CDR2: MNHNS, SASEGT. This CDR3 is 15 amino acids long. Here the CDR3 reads CASKETSGRPNEQFF. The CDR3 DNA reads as TGTGCCAGCAAAGAGACTAGCGGGAGACCGAATGAGCAGTTCTTC.

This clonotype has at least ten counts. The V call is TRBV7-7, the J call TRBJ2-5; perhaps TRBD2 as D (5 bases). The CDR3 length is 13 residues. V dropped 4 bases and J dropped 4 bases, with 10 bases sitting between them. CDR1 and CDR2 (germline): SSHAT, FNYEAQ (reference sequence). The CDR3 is CASSSGRGETQYF. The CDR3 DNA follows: TGTGCCAGCAGCTCAGGACGGGGAGAGACCCAGTACTTC.

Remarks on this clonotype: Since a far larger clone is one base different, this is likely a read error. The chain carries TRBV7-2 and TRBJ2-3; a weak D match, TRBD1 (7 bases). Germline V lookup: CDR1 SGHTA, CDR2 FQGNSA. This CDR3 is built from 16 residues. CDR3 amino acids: CDSSWGGDSSTDTQYF. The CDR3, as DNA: TGTGACAGCAGCTGGGGCGGGGACAGCAGCACAGATACGCAGTATTTT.

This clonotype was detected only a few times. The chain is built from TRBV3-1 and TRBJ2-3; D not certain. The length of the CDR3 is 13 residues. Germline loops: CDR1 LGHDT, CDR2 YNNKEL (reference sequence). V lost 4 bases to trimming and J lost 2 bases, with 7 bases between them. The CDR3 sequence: CASSRSITDTQYF. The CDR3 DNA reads TGTGCCAGCAGCCGCAGCATCACAGATACGCAGTATTTT.

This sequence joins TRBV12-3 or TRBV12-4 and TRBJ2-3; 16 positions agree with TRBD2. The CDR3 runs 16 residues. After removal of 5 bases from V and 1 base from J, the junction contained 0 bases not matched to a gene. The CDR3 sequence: CASSGTSGRGTDTQYF. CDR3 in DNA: TGTGCCAGCAGTGGGACTAGCGGGAGGGGCACAGATACGCAGTATTTT.

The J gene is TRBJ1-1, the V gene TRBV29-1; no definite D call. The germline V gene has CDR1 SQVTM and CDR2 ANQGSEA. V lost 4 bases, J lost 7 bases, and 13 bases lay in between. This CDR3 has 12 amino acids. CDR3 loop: CSVVEGTDEAFF. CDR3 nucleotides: TGCAGCGTTGTGGAGGGTACAGATGAAGCTTTCTTT.

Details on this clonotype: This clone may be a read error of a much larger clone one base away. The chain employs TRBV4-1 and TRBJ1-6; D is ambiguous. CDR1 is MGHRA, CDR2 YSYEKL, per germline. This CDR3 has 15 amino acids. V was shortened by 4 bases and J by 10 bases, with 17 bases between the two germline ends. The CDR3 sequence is CASSLDMGDTSPLHF. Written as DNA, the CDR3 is TGCGCCAGCAGCCTGGATATGGGCGACACCTCACCCCTCCACTTT.

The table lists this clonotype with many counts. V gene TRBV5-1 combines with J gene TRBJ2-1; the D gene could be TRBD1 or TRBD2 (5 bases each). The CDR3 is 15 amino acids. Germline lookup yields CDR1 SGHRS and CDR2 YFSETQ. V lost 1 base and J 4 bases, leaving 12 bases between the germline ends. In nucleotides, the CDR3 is TGCGCCAGCAGCTTGACGGGGCAGGCATACAATGAGCAGTTCTTC. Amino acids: CASSLTGQAYNEQFF.

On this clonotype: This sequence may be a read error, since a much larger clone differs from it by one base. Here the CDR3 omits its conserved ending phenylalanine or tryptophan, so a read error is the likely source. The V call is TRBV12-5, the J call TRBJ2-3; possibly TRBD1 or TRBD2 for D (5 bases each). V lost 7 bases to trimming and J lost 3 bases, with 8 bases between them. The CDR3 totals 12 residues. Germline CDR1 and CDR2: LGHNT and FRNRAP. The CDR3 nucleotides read TGTGCTAGTGTGGGGGAAACAGATACGCAGTATCTT. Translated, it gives CASVGETDTQYL.

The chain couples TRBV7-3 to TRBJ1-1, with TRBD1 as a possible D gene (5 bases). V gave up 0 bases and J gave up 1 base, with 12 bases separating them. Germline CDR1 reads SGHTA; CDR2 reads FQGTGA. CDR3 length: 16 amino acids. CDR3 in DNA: TGTGCCAGCAGCTTAACGTCGGGACTTTCGAACACTGAAGCTTTCTTT. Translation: CASSLTSGLSNTEAFF.

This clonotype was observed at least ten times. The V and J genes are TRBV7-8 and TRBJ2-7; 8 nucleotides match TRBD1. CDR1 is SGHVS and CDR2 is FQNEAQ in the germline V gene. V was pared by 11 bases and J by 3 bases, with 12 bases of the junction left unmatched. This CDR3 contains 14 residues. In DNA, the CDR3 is TGTGCCGTAACTAACACAGGGGGGTTCTACGAGCAGTACTTC. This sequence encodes CAVTNTGGFYEQYF.

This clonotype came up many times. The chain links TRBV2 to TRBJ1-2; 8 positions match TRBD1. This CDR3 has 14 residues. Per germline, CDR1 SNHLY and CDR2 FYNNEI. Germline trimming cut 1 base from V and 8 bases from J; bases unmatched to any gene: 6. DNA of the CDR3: TGTGCCAGCAGTGAAGAGGGCAGGGGGCAAGGCTACACCTTC. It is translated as CASSEEGRGQGYTF.